The 2 T cell receptor beta chains reported below all come from one sample, sequenced in a study of T cell repertoires in cytomegalovirus infection. These receptors have no identified antigens. TCRdb re-called the reads with MiXCR, one entry per CDR3 protein. Counted here are roughly 51,000 distinct CDR3 sequences, around 18% occurring once; the ten biggest clones make up around 27%. The sequences come from CD8+ T cells from cultured PBMCs, collected from culture after CMV antigen stimulation. Receptors were obtained from a human donor in good health (CMV status not recorded). Some clones in this sample may be carry-over from other donors' samples.

The chain couples TRBV9 to TRBJ1-2, with D perhaps TRBD1 (5 bases). CDR1 is SGDLS and CDR2 is YYNGEE in the germline V gene. The CDR3 totals 14 residues. Trimming stripped 4 bases from V and 5 bases from J, with 15 bases between. CDR3 DNA: TGTGCCAGCAGCCGCGGAGCGAAGGGGTATGGCTACACCTTC. This codes for CASSRGAKGYGYTF.

This clonotype has just a few counts. The chain couples TRBV28 to TRBJ2-3; maybe TRBD2 (5 bases). The CDR3 spans 14 residues. Trimming took off 3 bases at V and 0 bases at J, with 7 bases between the two ends. Per germline, CDR1 MDHEN and CDR2 SYDVKM. CDR3 DNA sequence: TGTGCCAGCAGTTTGGAGCGGAGCACAGATACGCAGTATTTT. This sequence encodes CASSLERSTDTQYF. Supplemented by reference TRBV28 and TRBJ2-3, the full variable domain reads DVKVTQSSRYLVKRTGEKVFLECVQDMDHENMFWYRQDPGLGLRLIYFSYDVKMKEKGDIPEGYSVSREKKERFSLILESASTNQTSMYLCASSLERSTDTQYFGPGTRLTVL.